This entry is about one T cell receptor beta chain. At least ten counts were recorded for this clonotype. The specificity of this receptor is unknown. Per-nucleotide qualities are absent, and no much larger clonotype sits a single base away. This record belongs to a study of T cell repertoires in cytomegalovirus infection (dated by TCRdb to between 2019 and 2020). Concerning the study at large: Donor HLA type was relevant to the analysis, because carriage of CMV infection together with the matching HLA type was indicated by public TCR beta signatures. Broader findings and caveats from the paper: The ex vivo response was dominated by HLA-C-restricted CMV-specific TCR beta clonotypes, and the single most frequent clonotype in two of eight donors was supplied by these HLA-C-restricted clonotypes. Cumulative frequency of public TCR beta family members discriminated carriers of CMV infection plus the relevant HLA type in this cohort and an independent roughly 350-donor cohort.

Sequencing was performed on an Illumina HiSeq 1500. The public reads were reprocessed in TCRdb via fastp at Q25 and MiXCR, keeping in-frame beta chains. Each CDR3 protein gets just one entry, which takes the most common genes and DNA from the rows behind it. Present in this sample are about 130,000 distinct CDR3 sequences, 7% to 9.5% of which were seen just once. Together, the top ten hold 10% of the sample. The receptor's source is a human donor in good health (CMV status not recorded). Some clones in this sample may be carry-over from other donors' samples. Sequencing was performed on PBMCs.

This receptor carries the CDR3 CASSLEGTSGVETQYF. The DNA sequence follows: TGTGCCAGCAGCTTGGAGGGGACTAGCGGGGTTGAGACCCAGTACTTC. The chain uses TRBV7-2 and TRBJ2-5, with 13 middle bases fitting TRBD2. Taken from cysteine to phenylalanine, the CDR3 has 16 residues. CDR3 DNA is the only sequence kept; it has 48 bases, read in frame from the first base. V is pruned by 3 bases and J by 5 bases, leaving 6 bases of the junction without a gene match. The germline V gene provides CDR1 SGHTA and CDR2 FQGNSA. Beyond the CDR3, the reference TRBV7-2 and TRBJ2-5 genes provide the residues; the full variable domain reads: GAGVSQSPSNKVTEKGKDVELRCDPISGHTALYWYRQSLGQGLEFLIYFQGNSAPDKSGLPSDRFSAERTGGSVSTLTIQRTQQEDSAVYLCASSLEGTSGVETQYFGPGTRLLVL.